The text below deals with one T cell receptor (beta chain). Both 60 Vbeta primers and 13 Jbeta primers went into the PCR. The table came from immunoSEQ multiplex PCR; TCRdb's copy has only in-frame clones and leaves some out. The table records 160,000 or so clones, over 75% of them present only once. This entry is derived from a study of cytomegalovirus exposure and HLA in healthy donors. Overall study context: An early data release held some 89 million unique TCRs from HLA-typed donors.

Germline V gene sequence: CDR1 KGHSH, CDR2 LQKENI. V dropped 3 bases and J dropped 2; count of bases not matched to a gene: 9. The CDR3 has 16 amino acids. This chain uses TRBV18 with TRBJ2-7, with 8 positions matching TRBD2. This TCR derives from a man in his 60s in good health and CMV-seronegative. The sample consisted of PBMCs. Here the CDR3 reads CASSPSGGLSTYEQYF. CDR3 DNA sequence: TGTGCCAGCTCACCGTCGGGGGGGCTATCGACCTACGAGCAGTACTTC. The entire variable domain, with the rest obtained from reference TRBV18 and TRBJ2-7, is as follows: NAGVMQNPRHLVRRRGQEARLRCSPMKGHSHVYWYRQLPEEGLKFMVYLQKENIIDESGMPKERFSAEFPKEGPSILRIQQVVRGDSAAYFCASSPSGGLSTYEQYFGPGTRLTVT.